These 20 T cell receptor beta chains share one sample of origin, sequenced in a study of T cells after yellow fever vaccination. TCRdb re-called the 5' RACE reads with MiXCR, one entry per CDR3 protein. The sample contains 110,000 or so distinct CDR3 sequences, 7.2% of which appear only once. The sample consisted of CD4+ T cells sorted from PBMCs, taken 45 days after the first yellow fever vaccination. The origin of the receptors is a man younger than 35 who received the YFV17D yellow fever vaccine.

Within the sample, this clonotype is medium-sized. The chain combines TRBV2 with TRBJ2-5; no firm D call. The V gene's germline CDR1 is SNHLY and CDR2 FYNNEI. This CDR3 is built from 12 residues. The ends were cut back, 10 bases at V and 4 bases at J, with 13 bases in the middle. The CDR3 DNA reads TGTGCCACCCAGGATGCTGGAGAGACCCAGTACTTC. Translation gives CATQDAGETQYF.

Ten or more counts support this clonotype. CDR3 protein: CASSQNLRTAEAFF. In DNA, the CDR3 is TGTGCCAGCAGTCAAAATCTCCGGACAGCTGAAGCTTTCTTT. The chain employs TRBV12-3 or TRBV12-4 and TRBJ1-1; tentative D call: TRBD1 (6 bases). The CDR3 has 14 amino acids. V was pared by 5 bases and J by 6 bases, with 16 bases between.

This clonotype was recorded at least ten times. The chain joins TRBV28 to TRBJ1-1, with D perhaps TRBD1 (5 bases). Germline-derived CDR1 and CDR2 are MDHEN and SYDVKM. The V end was cut by 8 bases, the J end by 7 bases, with 20 bases between. The CDR3 runs to 14 residues. CDR3: CASYFIQGGGEAFF. The CDR3 region has the DNA TGTGCCAGCTACTTTATTCAGGGCGGGGGTGAAGCTTTCTTT.

This clonotype has more than one count but fewer than ten. The rearrangement joins TRBV5-1 to TRBJ1-1, with D tentatively TRBD1 (6 bases). Trimming stripped 0 bases from V and 0 bases from J, with 15 bases between. The germline V gene has CDR1 SGHRS and CDR2 YFSETQ. This CDR3 is built from 17 residues. The CDR3 DNA sequence: TGCGCCAGCAGCTTGGTTGGGGCAGGGGTCATGAACACTGAAGCTTTCTTT. As protein: CASSLVGAGVMNTEAFF.

This clonotype appeared many times. The V call is TRBV28, the J call TRBJ2-3; 7 positions match TRBD1. Germline V gives CDR1 MDHEN, CDR2 SYDVKM. Trimming removed 8 bases from V and 5 bases from J; junction bases left unmatched: 10. This CDR3 has 14 amino acids. The DNA of the CDR3 is TGTGCCAGCGCAGGACAGGCGAGGGAAGATACGCAGTATTTT. Translated: CASAGQAREDTQYF.

This clonotype was seen at least ten times. The CDR3 nucleotides are TGCAGTGCTAAGCTAGCGGGGAACTTAGCCAAAAACATTCAGTACTTC. The encoded protein is CSAKLAGNLAKNIQYF. This chain connects TRBV20-1 to TRBJ2-4; TRBD2 matches at 9 bases. V was clipped by 4 bases and J by 0 bases; unmatched bases: 7. Germline V gene data show CDR1 as DFQATT and CDR2 as SNEGSKA (reference sequence). The CDR3 loop spans 16 amino acids.

V is TRBV6-2 or TRBV6-3 and J is TRBJ1-5; D possibly corresponds to TRBD1 (6 bases). Trimming removed 7 bases from V and 9 bases from J, with 22 bases in between. The germline gives CDR1 MNHEY, CDR2 SVGEGT. CDR3 length: 15 amino acids. The CDR3 nucleotides read TGTGCCAGCACCTCCGGGGGGCTCCCAACCCTGCCCCAGCATTTT. Amino acids: CASTSGGLPTLPQHF.

This clonotype was seen many times. The chain's CDR3 is CASSQLVRGGRRQYF. CDR3 in DNA: TGTGCCAGCAGCCAACTAGTACGTGGAGGACGAAGGCAGTATTTT. This rearrangement joins TRBV3-1 to TRBJ2-3, with D possibly being TRBD2 (5 bases). The CDR3 covers 15 residues. Looked up from germline, CDR1 is LGHDT and CDR2 is YNNKEL (reference sequence). The V and J ends lost 2 bases and 11 bases respectively, with 20 bases between them.

This clonotype has more than one count but fewer than ten. This chain connects TRBV10-3 to TRBJ2-3; D not resolved. The CDR3 runs 14 residues. Germline V lookup: CDR1 ENHRY, CDR2 SYGVKD. V lost 6 bases and J 0 bases, leaving 10 bases between the germline ends. In nucleotides, the CDR3 is TGTGCCATCAGCCTGACAACTAGCACAGATACGCAGTATTTT. Amino acids: CAISLTTSTDTQYF.

This clonotype was recorded at least ten times. The genes are TRBV5-1 and TRBJ2-2, with TRBD1 matching over 7 bases. CDR3 length equals 17 residues. V trimming: 0 bases; J trimming: 7 bases; junction bases outside the gene matches: 12. CDR1 and CDR2 (germline): SGHRS, YFSETQ. This chain's CDR3 is CASSLAPTGRAVGELFF. The CDR3 nucleotides are TGCGCCAGCAGCTTGGCCCCGACAGGGCGCGCCGTCGGGGAGCTGTTTTTT.

Many counts were recorded for this clonotype. This chain links TRBV6-6 with TRBJ1-2; possibly TRBD1 for D (5 bases). In germline, CDR1 is MNHNY, CDR2 SVGAGI (reference sequence). The CDR3 has 12 residues. Between the trimmed V and J ends, which lost 5 bases and 9 bases, there was a span of 13 bases. This chain's CDR3 is CASSLPGESYTF. CDR3 nucleotide sequence: TGTGCCAGCAGTCTGCCGGGGGAGAGCTACACCTTC.

This clonotype was seen ten or more times. The chain links TRBV10-2 to TRBJ2-7; D is uncertain. Deletions cut 3 bases from V and 0 bases from J, with 6 bases between. Germline V CDR1 and CDR2: WSHSY, SAAADI. The CDR3 has 13 residues. CDR3 sequence (DNA): TGCGCCAGCAGTGACTCTCGCTCCTACGAGCAGTACGTC. Its translation is CASSDSRSYEQYV.

In this sample, this clonotype turned up many times. No conserved phenylalanine or tryptophan ends this CDR3, so it is likely a read error. The DNA is left out, because the CDR3 cannot be placed on it with certainty; the CDR3 is given as TCRdb lists it. The gene calls are TRBV6-1 and TRBJ1-1. The germline CDR1 and CDR2 sequences are MNHNS and SASEGT. The CDR3 has 10 residues if both end residues are counted. The CDR3 spells CASSEGTAEI.

For this clonotype: The junction departs from the called germline gene at one end, perhaps through a read error. The chain couples TRBV20-1 to TRBJ2-7; 8 bases align to TRBD1. Germline lookup yields CDR1 DFQATT and CDR2 SNEGSKA (reference sequence). CDR3 length: 16 amino acids. The CDR3 coding sequence is TGCTGTGCTGACCCCATTTGGCCAGGGGGCGCGGGGGAGCAGTACTTC. It specifies CCADPIWPGGAGEQYF.

This clonotype was counted between two and nine times. The genes are TRBV7-8 and TRBJ1-2; no definite D call. The CDR3 length is 14 residues. CDR1 and CDR2 (germline): SGHVS, FQNEAQ. V lost 4 bases and J 4 bases, leaving 13 bases between the germline ends. CDR3 region: CASSSEDGPYGYTF. The CDR3 DNA reads TGTGCCAGCAGCTCCGAGGACGGCCCCTATGGCTACACCTTC.

Turning to this clonotype: A much larger clonotype is one base distant, so this may be a read error. The chain recombines TRBV25-1 with TRBJ2-4, with TRBD2 matching over 11 bases. The CDR3 is made up of 17 amino acids. The germline V gene encodes CDR1 MGHDK and CDR2 SYGVNS. The CDR3 DNA reads TGTTCCAGCAGTGGCCTCGGGGCTAGCGGGGGGACAAACATTCAGTACTTC. Translation: CSSSGLGASGGTNIQYF.

This clonotype has just a few counts. This chain uses TRBV20-1 with TRBJ1-4; D is ambiguous. Germline V CDR1 and CDR2: DFQATT, SNEGSKA (reference sequence). V lost 6 bases to trimming and J lost 0 bases, with 14 bases between them. The CDR3 is 15 residues long. DNA for the CDR3: TGCAGTGCCTCCACGCTGACTGCAACTAATGAAAAACTGTTTTTT. This codes for CSASTLTATNEKLFF.

This clonotype was seen many times. J is TRBJ2-2 and V is TRBV5-1, with no clear D. Germline V CDR1 and CDR2: SGHRS, YFSETQ. The CDR3 loop spans 16 amino acids. The V end was cut by 0 bases, the J end by 4 bases, with 13 bases between. CDR3 DNA: TGCGCCAGCAGCTTGGTGAAGGGCTCGGTCACCGGGGAGCTGTTTTTT. Translating gives CASSLVKGSVTGELFF.

This clonotype has ten or more counts. CDR3 coding DNA: TGCGCCAGCAGCCAAGAATTAAGGGCCAAACGGAGGGAGCAGTACTTC. As protein: CASSQELRAKRREQYF. The V gene is TRBV4-1, the J gene TRBJ2-7, with a possible D match to TRBD2 (5 bases). Trimming pared 0 bases from V and 7 bases from J, leaving 19 bases between. From germline, CDR1 is MGHRA and CDR2 YSYEKL. The CDR3 has 16 residues.

This clonotype was recorded many times. This chain connects TRBV7-2 to TRBJ2-7; the match to TRBD2 covers 9 bases. This CDR3 region has 14 residues. J gave up 0 bases and V 5 bases, and 2 bases lay outside the gene matches. The germline V gene encodes CDR1 SGHTA and CDR2 FQGNSA. CDR3 protein: CASSQLAGSYEQYF. CDR3 DNA sequence: TGTGCCAGCAGCCAACTAGCGGGCTCCTACGAGCAGTACTTC.